This paragraph reports one TCR beta chain. Its antigen is unknown. Specified treatment: oral pan-JAK inhibitor, 5-10 mg twice daily. Alopecia areata patients provided lesional scalp punch biopsies and peripheral blood. V was cut by 5 bases and J by 0 bases, with 5 bases left in between. This CDR3 is built from 13 residues. Germline V gene data show CDR1 as SGHRS and CDR2 as YFSETQ. RNA was isolated and reverse transcribed to cDNA, the sequencing template. Some clones are missing from TCRdb's copy, which holds only in-frame ones; the method was immunoSEQ multiplex PCR. Here the sample spans about 190,000 clones, around 56% being singletons. The entry originates in a study of CD8+ T cells in alopecia areata. Whole-study context: Treated patients were given oral tofacitinib, which was dosed at 5 to 10 mg twice daily.

Study-wide points: When scalp samples are sequenced, resident alphabeta T cells of normal skin are also captured. On tofacitinib, scalp and blood still held many of the expanded lesional clones.

Sequenced here: CD4+ T cells sorted from blood, sampled at week 4, from a patient treated with tofacitinib. The source of this sequence is a human donor with alopecia areata. This chain connects TRBV5-1 to TRBJ2-2; D gene ambiguous. The CDR3 is CASSGSNTGELFF. DNA of the CDR3: TGCGCCAGCAGTGGGTCGAACACCGGGGAGCTGTTTTTT.